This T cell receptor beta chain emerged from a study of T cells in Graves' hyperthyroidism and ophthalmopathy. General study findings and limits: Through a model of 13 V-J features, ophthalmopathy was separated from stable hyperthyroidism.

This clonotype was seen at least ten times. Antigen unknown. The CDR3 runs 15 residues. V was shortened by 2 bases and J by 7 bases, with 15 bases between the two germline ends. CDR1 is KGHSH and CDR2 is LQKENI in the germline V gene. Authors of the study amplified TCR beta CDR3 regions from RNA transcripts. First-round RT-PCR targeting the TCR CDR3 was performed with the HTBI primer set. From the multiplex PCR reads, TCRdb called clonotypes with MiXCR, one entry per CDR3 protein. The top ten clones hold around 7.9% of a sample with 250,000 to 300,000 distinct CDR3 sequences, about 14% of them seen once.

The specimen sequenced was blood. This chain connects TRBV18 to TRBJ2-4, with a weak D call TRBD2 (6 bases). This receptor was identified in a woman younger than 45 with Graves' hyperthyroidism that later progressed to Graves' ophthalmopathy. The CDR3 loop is CASSPGVTRRNIQYF. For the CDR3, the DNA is TGTGCCAGCTCACCAGGGGTGACTAGAAGGAACATTCAGTACTTC.